These T cell receptor beta chains were read from a single sample in a study of blood T cell repertoires in COVID-19. Clones were read by immunoSEQ multiplex PCR, and TCRdb kept only the in-frame ones, dropping some. The table lists 300,000 or so clones, 70% to 90% of them singletons. Sequencing was done on a sample of PBMCs or T cells enriched from blood (not recorded which). The source of these receptors is a woman aged 18-29 years who had recovered from COVID-19. Each CDR3 is given with its conserved first and last residue.

J gene	V gene	CDR3 protein
TRBJ2-1	TRBV28	CASRDIRAGGNEQFF
TRBJ2-1	TRBV28	CASSLGLAFTTYNEQFF
TRBJ1-2	TRBV18	CASSPTLTGLTNYGYTF
TRBJ2-1	TRBV9	CASSAIGREQFF
TRBJ1-1	TRBV5-4	CASRPGTGSQGTEAFF
TRBJ1-2	TRBV24-1	CATSDQTGYGYTF
TRBJ1-4	TRBV28	CASSGFTAGTNEKLFF
TRBJ2-3	TRBV10-1	CASSRGSGTSTDTQYF
TRBJ1-4	TRBV2	CASSETRTGGEKLFF
TRBJ2-5	TRBV2	CASSDPRGTQYF
TRBJ1-2	TRBV30	CAWSVDRVYGYTF
TRBJ2-2	TRBV2	CASSEVGGELFF
TRBJ1-1	TRBV7-9	CASSPSGGSNTEAFF
TRBJ1-1	TRBV18	CASSQSQGENTEAFF
TRBJ1-2	TRBV7-9	CASSLASGNYGYTF
TRBJ2-5	TRBV10-1	CASSDGSFQYF
TRBJ1-6	TRBV7-3	CASSFRRDSPLHF
TRBJ2-5	TRBV21-1	CASSKVDSGRGQETQYF
TRBJ2-7	TRBV14	CASSQDRYEQYF
TRBJ1-1	TRBV5-1	CASSSEPQGLNTEAFF
TRBJ1-2	TRBV28	CASSGGVYGYTF
TRBJ1-4	TRBV10-3	CAISGQGAGDEKLFF
TRBJ1-5	TRBV28	CASSLEGMVQPQHF
TRBJ2-1	TRBV5-1	CASSLVTVRNNEQFF
TRBJ1-1	TRBV11-3	CASSLEVNTEAFF
TRBJ2-3	TRBV25-1	CASSARRRDRGPTDTQYF
TRBJ1-1	TRBV7-3	CASSVFNRGPAEAFF
TRBJ1-1	TRBV18	CASSLNPGHQNTEAFF
TRBJ2-1	TRBV19	CASSIASGSPEQFF
TRBJ1-4	TRBV30	CAWSVQGLGEKLFF
TRBJ2-4	TRBV4-1	CASSQPGRTKNIQYF
TRBJ1-2	TRBV28	CASSLPEGVFNYGYTF
TRBJ2-1	TRBV5-1	CASTELGGSSYNEQFF
TRBJ1-2	TRBV10-3	CAIRESKGDYGYTF
TRBJ1-1	TRBV5-4	CASSWAGQSGAFF
TRBJ2-5	TRBV7-2	CASSYGGGQETQYF
TRBJ2-5	TRBV5-4	CASTYAGESGETQYF
TRBJ2-2	TRBV5-1	CASSLEGAGELFF
TRBJ1-2	TRBV19	CASSLGQSTNYGYTF
TRBJ1-1	TRBV19	CASSIGDMNTEAFF
TRBJ2-6	TRBV19	CASSIYGAGANVLTF
TRBJ2-7	TRBV5-4	CASSLAGPYEQYF
TRBJ2-1	TRBV6-4	CASSGLAGGYNEQFF